This T cell receptor (beta chain) derives from a study of regulatory T cells in long-lasting Graves disease. Combining iRepertoire HTBI primers with Arm-PCR of CDR3 regions, the authors built TCR beta libraries. Using its own MiXCR run on the multiplex PCR reads, TCRdb lists one record per CDR3 protein. Among around 400,000 distinct CDR3 sequences, about 11% were seen once, and the ten largest hold around 18%. Time point denoted: newly diagnosed GD, antithyroid drugs for less than 3 months. The authors made the TCR library using RNA they extracted from PBMCs. This clonotype was recorded at least ten times. The junction had 1 base not matched to a gene; V was cut back by 0 bases and J by 1 base. From germline, CDR1 is MNHEY and CDR2 SVGEGT. The CDR3 covers 16 residues. These sequences were also reported in another study, on T cells in Graves' hyperthyroidism and ophthalmopathy.

The chain has TRBV6-2 or TRBV6-3 and TRBJ2-5; 11 bases match TRBD1. The sample consisted of peripheral blood mononuclear cells (PBMCs), taken at new diagnosis, from a patient treated with antithyroid drugs. This clonotype was obtained from a woman younger than 35 with Graves disease. CDR3: CASSYSGTGGQETQYF. Written as DNA, the CDR3 is TGTGCCAGCAGTTACTCAGGGACAGGGGGCCAAGAGACCCAGTACTTC.